This T cell receptor beta chain was sequenced during a study of CD8 T cells in ankylosing spondylitis. The study's findings and limits: Significantly higher representation of disease-linked clones was reported for matched ankylosing spondylitis synovial fluid. Disease-linked clones were CD8+ and relatively rare in peripheral blood. It appeared that ankylosing spondylitis blood was characterized by a TCR beta motif of roughly 8 highly homologous variants.

V gave up 1 base and J gave up 10 bases; unmatched junction bases: 10. The CDR3 loop spans 15 amino acids. In germline, CDR1 is SEHNR, CDR2 FQNEAQ (reference sequence). In this sample, this clonotype turned up a few times. Its specificity is unknown. Making use of molecular barcodes, quantitative 5'-RACE generated TCR beta libraries. TCRdb re-analysed the 5' RACE reads in MiXCR, keeping a single row per CDR3 protein. The sample carries around 320,000 distinct CDR3 sequences, roughly 20% recorded once. The chain uses TRBV7-9 and TRBJ2-1, with TRBD1 matching 7 bases. The TCR comes from a female donor with ankylosing spondylitis or in good health (not recorded which). The specimen was blood, either unsorted or a sorted T cell fraction (not recorded which). CDR3 amino acids: CASSLVAGGKREQFF. CDR3 in DNA: TGTGCCAGCAGCTTAGTGGCAGGGGGTAAGAGAGAGCAGTTCTTC. Using reference TRBV7-9 and TRBJ2-1 for the parts outside the CDR3, the full variable domain is DTGVSQNPRHKITKRGQNVTFRCDPISEHNRLYWYRQTLGQGPEFLTYFQNEAQLEKSRLLSDRFSAERPKGSFSTLEIQRTEQGDSAMYLCASSLVAGGKREQFFGPGTRLTVL.